This T cell receptor beta chain was recorded in a study of blood T cell repertoires in COVID-19. The overall study: Acute and convalescent COVID-19 specimens originated in the United States, Italy and Spain. Sources were T cells, B-cell-depleted T cells, or PBMCs; the material itself was cDNA or gDNA.

This CDR3 has 17 residues. Deletions cut 4 bases from V and 0 bases from J, with 21 bases between. Germline CDR1 SQVTM, CDR2 ANQGSEA. Study processing details: Quantification of nucleated cells was approximated via reference gene primer amplification. This table comes from immunoSEQ multiplex PCR, and its TCRdb copy is limited to in-frame clones, with some not included. For V, J and clone size, that table is used; D and trimming come from the DNA. This table has over 200,000 clones, approximately 92% appearing once. This clone was seen only once. The sequence derives from a person aged 18 to 35 with COVID-19, enrolled during active disease. The V and J genes are TRBV29-1 and TRBJ1-1; D is uncertain. The sequenced sample was peripheral blood. This CDR3 reads CSVADVDGIQVNTEAFF. CDR3 sequence (DNA): TGCAGCGTTGCGGATGTAGACGGTATTCAGGTGAACACTGAAGCTTTCTTT. Full variable domain (remainder filled in from reference TRBV29-1 and TRBJ1-1): SAVISQKPSRDICQRGTSLTIQCQVDSQVTMMFWYRQQPGQSLTLIATANQGSEATYESGFVIDKFPISRPNLTFSTLTVSNMSPEDSSIYLCSVADVDGIQVNTEAFFGQGTRLTVV.